This entry is about one T cell receptor (beta chain). Antigen unknown. This sample is drawn from a study of CD8 T cells in ankylosing spondylitis. General study points: Reportedly, disease-linked clones are significantly enriched in ankylosing spondylitis patients' matched synovial fluid. Certain motif variants had earlier been reported in reactive arthritis synovial fluid and blood.

5'-RACE, quantitative and with molecular barcodes, yielded the TCR beta libraries. TCRdb recomputed calls from the 5' RACE reads with MiXCR, one row per CDR3 protein. The table lists 50,000 to 60,000 distinct CDR3 sequences, about 7.8% of them singletons. The CDR3 loop spans 16 amino acids. Trimming removed 2 bases at V and 7 bases at J, with 17 bases between. CDR1 is SGHTA, CDR2 FQGNSA, per germline. V and J are TRBV7-2 and TRBJ1-4; D may be TRBD1 (5 bases). This clonotype originated in a female donor with ankylosing spondylitis or in good health (not recorded which). The sequencing sample was made of blood, either unsorted or a sorted T cell fraction (not recorded which). CDR3 sequence: CASSLRLGRVGEKLFF. Written as DNA, the CDR3 is TGTGCCAGCAGCTTAAGGCTGGGCAGGGTAGGTGAAAAACTGTTTTTT.